This T cell receptor (beta chain) was recorded in a study of blood T cell repertoires in COVID-19. Turning to the study itself: Sample material is recorded as cDNA or gDNA derived from T cells, B-cell-depleted T cells, or PBMCs.

Assay: immunoSEQ multiplex PCR; the TCRdb copy retains only in-frame clones and omits some. The table has about 100,000 clones, more than 65% seen once. The sequencing sample was made of peripheral blood. The receptor comes from a man between 65 and 79 years old with active or convalescent COVID-19.

CDR3 nucleotide sequence: TGTGCCAGCAGCGGGACAGGGGGCTCCGGTGAAAAACTGTTTTTT. It encodes CASSGTGGSGEKLFF. The chain combines TRBV9 with TRBJ1-4, with 11 bases aligning to TRBD1. V shed 3 bases and J 7 bases; nucleotides not matched to a gene: 5. There are 15 residues in the CDR3. The germline CDR1 and CDR2 sequences are SGDLS and YYNGEE.